This is a list of T cell receptor beta chains from one sample in a study of blood T cell repertoires in COVID-19. Generated by immunoSEQ multiplex PCR, the TCRdb table keeps only in-frame clones and is missing some. Of 140,000 to 150,000 clones listed, about 87% are singletons. The sample comprised PBMCs or T cells enriched from blood (not recorded which). These receptors were collected from a man between 60 and 75 years old who had recovered from COVID-19. The conserved cysteine and the conserved F or W are not part of the CDR3 here. Fields, in order: J gene, D gene, V gene, CDR3 protein. A D gene is named only where the DNA matches it firmly.

J: TRBJ2-2
D: .
V: TRBV3-1/TRBV3-2
CDR3: ASSIRGSGELF

J: TRBJ1-5
D: .
V: TRBV28
CDR3: ASSLLEGQQPQH

J: TRBJ2-6
D: .
V: TRBV18
CDR3: ASSLRTSGANVLT

J: TRBJ2-5
D: TRBD2
V: TRBV3-1/TRBV3-2
CDR3: ASSLTSGGGQETQY

J: TRBJ2-7
D: .
V: TRBV5-4
CDR3: ASSSGSRGHYEQY

J: TRBJ1-1
D: .
V: TRBV5-1
CDR3: ASSTRTENTEAF

J: TRBJ2-7
D: TRBD2
V: TRBV6-1
CDR3: ASSENPGGSHEQY

J: TRBJ2-7
D: TRBD2
V: TRBV19
CDR3: ASSIRLADSYEQY

J: TRBJ2-3
D: .
V: TRBV18
CDR3: ASSPQDTQY

J: TRBJ2-1
D: TRBD1
V: TRBV3-1/TRBV3-2
CDR3: ASSPRTGGRYEQF

J: TRBJ1-4
D: TRBD1
V: TRBV7-9
CDR3: ASSYGQGGEKLF

J: TRBJ2-5
D: TRBD2
V: TRBV11-2
CDR3: ASSLVVSGGMKTQY

J: TRBJ1-2
D: TRBD1
V: TRBV12-3/TRBV12-4
CDR3: ASSKTGNYGYT

J: TRBJ1-1
D: .
V: TRBV19
CDR3: ASSMGGDTEAF

J: TRBJ2-1
D: .
V: TRBV5-4
CDR3: ASSYSGDNEQF

J: TRBJ1-5
D: TRBD1
V: TRBV2
CDR3: ASRETGVRQPQH

J: TRBJ2-7
D: TRBD2
V: TRBV5-4
CDR3: ASSSATSGRLWY

J: TRBJ2-2
D: .
V: TRBV7-9
CDR3: ASSHRGQGRRELF

J: TRBJ1-1
D: TRBD1
V: TRBV10-3
CDR3: AIRDGQGRTEAF

J: TRBJ1-5
D: TRBD1
V: TRBV2
CDR3: ASSERTGAQPQH

J: TRBJ2-1
D: TRBD2
V: TRBV11-2
CDR3: ASSPYGLAGVSYNEQF

J: TRBJ2-7
D: TRBD2
V: TRBV5-4
CDR3: ASSPGTSGGQYEQY

J: TRBJ1-1
D: TRBD1
V: TRBV2
CDR3: ASSSQGTNTEAF

J: TRBJ2-7
D: TRBD1
V: TRBV7-9
CDR3: ASSLVGDRGRNEQY

J: TRBJ2-2
D: .
V: TRBV2
CDR3: ASSEARLNTGELF

J: TRBJ2-1
D: .
V: TRBV28
CDR3: ASSRTTPRRDNEQF

J: TRBJ2-7
D: .
V: TRBV5-4
CDR3: ASSLDVSGRRHNYEQY

J: TRBJ1-1
D: TRBD1
V: TRBV10-3
CDR3: ASQKNRGRDTEAF

J: TRBJ1-1
D: .
V: TRBV7-8
CDR3: ASSPNTGNTEAF

J: TRBJ1-4
D: .
V: TRBV7-3
CDR3: ASSFRTEQGVWTNEKLF

J: TRBJ1-1
D: .
V: TRBV7-3
CDR3: ASSFESFTEAF

J: TRBJ1-1
D: .
V: TRBV3-1/TRBV3-2
CDR3: ASDRGGDTEAF

J: TRBJ2-1
D: .
V: TRBV2
CDR3: ASAVGAGSGEQF

J: TRBJ2-7
D: TRBD2
V: TRBV2
CDR3: ASDILAGGISEQY

J: TRBJ1-1
D: .
V: TRBV20-1
CDR3: SARDLEAF

J: TRBJ2-2
D: TRBD1
V: TRBV6-5
CDR3: ASGPGGGTGELF

J: TRBJ2-3
D: TRBD2
V: TRBV29-1
CDR3: SVVRTSGYTDTQY

J: TRBJ2-7
D: .
V: TRBV4-2
CDR3: ASSQDTNYEQY

J: TRBJ1-1
D: .
V: TRBV7-9
CDR3: ASENSEAF

J: TRBJ2-7
D: .
V: TRBV4-1
CDR3: ASSQDAIGGAQKQQY

J: TRBJ1-6
D: .
V: TRBV7-8
CDR3: ASSPRRGQYSPLH

J: TRBJ2-3
D: .
V: TRBV10-3
CDR3: AIKGLSTDTQY

J: TRBJ2-7
D: TRBD1
V: TRBV18
CDR3: ASSTRDRLYEQY

J: TRBJ1-4
D: TRBD1
V: TRBV5-5
CDR3: ASSQGTGGSTNEKLF

J: TRBJ1-1
D: .
V: TRBV29-1
CDR3: SVGRQNTEAF